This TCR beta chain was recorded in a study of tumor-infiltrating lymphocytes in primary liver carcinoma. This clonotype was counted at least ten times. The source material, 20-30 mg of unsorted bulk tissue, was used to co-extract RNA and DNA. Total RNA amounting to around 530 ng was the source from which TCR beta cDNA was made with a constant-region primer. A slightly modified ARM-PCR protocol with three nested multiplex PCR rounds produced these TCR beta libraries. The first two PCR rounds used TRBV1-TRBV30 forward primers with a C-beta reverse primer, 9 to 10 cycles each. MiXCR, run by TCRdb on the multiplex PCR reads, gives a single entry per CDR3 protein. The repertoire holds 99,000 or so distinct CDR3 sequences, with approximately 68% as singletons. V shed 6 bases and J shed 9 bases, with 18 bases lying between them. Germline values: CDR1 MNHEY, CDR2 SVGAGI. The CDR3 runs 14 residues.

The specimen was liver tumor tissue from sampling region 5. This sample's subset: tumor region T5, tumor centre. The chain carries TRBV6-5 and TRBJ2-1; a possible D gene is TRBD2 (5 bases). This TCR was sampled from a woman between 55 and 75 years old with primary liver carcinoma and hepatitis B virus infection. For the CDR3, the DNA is TGTGCCAGCAGGAAGACTACTACAATAAGTGAGCAGTTCTTC. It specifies CASRKTTTISEQFF.